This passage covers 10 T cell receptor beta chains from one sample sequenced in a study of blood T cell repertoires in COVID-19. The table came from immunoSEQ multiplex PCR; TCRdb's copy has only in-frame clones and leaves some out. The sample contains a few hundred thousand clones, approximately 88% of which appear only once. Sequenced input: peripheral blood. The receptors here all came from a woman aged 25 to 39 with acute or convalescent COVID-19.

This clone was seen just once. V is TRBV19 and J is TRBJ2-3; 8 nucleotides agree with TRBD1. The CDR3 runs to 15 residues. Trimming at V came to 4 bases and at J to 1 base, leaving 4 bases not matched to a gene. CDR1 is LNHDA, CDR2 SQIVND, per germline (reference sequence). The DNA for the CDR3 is TGTGCCAGTAGTACCGGACAGGGAGGCACAGATACGCAGTATTTT. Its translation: CASSTGQGGTDTQYF.

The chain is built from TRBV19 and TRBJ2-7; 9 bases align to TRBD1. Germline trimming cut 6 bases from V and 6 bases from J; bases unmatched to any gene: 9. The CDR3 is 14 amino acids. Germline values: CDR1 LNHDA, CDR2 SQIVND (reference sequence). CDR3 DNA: TGTGCCAGTAGGATGACAGGGGGAACGATCGAGCAGTACTTC. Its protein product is CASRMTGGTIEQYF.

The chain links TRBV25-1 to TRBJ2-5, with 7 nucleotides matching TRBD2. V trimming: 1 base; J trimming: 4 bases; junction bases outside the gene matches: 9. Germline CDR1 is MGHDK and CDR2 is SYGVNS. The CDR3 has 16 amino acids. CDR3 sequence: CASSESREAGSETQYF. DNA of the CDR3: TGTGCCAGCAGTGAATCCCGGGAGGCAGGATCAGAGACCCAGTACTTC. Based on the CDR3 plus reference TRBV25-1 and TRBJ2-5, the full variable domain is EADIYQTPRYLVIGTGKKITLECSQTMGHDKMYWYQQDPGMELHLIHYSYGVNSTEKGDLSSESTVSRIRTEHFPLTLESARPSHTSQYLCASSESREAGSETQYFGPGTRLLVL.

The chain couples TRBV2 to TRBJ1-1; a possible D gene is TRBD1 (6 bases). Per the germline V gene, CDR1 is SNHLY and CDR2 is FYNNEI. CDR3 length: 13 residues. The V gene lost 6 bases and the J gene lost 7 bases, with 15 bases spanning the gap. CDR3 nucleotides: TGTGCCAGCAGACTCCTGGGGGCTCTTGAAGCTTTCTTT. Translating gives CASRLLGALEAFF.

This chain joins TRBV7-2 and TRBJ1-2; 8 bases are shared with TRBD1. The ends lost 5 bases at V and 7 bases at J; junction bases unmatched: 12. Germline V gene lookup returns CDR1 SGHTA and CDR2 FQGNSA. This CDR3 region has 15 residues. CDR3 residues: CASSERQGAYGGYTF. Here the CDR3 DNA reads TGTGCCAGCAGCGAGCGGCAGGGGGCGTATGGTGGCTACACCTTC.

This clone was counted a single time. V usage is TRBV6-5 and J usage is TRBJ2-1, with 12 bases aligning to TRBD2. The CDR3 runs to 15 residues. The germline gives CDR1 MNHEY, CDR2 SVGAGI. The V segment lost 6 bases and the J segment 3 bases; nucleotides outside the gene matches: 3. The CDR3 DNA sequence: TGTGCCAGCAGGACTAGCGGGAGAATCTACAATGAGCAGTTCTTC. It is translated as CASRTSGRIYNEQFF.

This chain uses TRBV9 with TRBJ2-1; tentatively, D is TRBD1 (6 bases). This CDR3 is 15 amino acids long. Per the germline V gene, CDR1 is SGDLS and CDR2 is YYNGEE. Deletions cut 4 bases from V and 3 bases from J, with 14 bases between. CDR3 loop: CASSKGADSYNEQFF. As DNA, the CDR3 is TGTGCCAGCAGCAAGGGAGCGGACAGCTACAATGAGCAGTTCTTC. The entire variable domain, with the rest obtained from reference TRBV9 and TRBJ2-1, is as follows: DSGVTQTPKHLITATGQRVTLRCSPRSGDLSVYWYQQSLDQGLQFLIQYYNGEERAKGNILERFSAQQFPDLHSELNLSSLELGDSALYFCASSKGADSYNEQFFGPGTRLTVL.

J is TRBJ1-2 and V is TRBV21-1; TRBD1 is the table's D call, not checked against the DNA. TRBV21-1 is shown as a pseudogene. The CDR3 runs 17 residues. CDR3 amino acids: CASSSRGRVRSGYGYTF. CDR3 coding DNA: TGTGCCAGCAGTTCCAGGGGGCGTGTGAGGTCGGGCTATGGCTACACCTTC.

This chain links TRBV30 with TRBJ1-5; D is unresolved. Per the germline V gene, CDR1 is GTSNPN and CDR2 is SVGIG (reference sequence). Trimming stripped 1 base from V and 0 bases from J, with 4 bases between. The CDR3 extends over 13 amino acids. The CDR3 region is CAWSGPSNQPQHF. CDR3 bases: TGTGCCTGGAGTGGGCCTAGCAATCAGCCCCAGCATTTT.

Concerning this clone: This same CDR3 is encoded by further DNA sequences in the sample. CDR3 in DNA: TGTGCCAGCAGCAGGAGGGGGAACACCGGGGAGCTGTTTTTT. This codes for CASSRRGNTGELFF. The V gene is TRBV11-2, the J gene TRBJ2-2; a weak D match, TRBD2 (6 bases). The CDR3 length is 14 residues. Trimming took off 5 bases at V and 1 base at J, with 8 bases between the two ends. Germline V gene lookup returns CDR1 SGHAT and CDR2 FQNNGV.